This T cell receptor beta chain was identified in a study of cytotoxic CD8 clonotypes in ibrutinib-treated CLL (dated by TCRdb to about 2021). For context, the study as a whole: The cohort had 11 relapsed/refractory and under 16 treatment-naive patients; 17 to 18 were IGHV unmutated. Partial responses were observed in about 25 patients and complete responses in 2; after a median follow-up of around 68 months, remission was maintained in approximately 14 patients and progression was observed in approximately twelve. Response samples were taken after a median of roughly 12 months on treatment, ranging from roughly 6 to 36 months. On average, each sample had roughly 260,000 productive templates and almost 95,000 productive rearrangements. Of the 90 or so participants in the trial, approximately 25 had longitudinal samples available. Cryopreserved peripheral blood mononuclear cells were collected before treatment, at response, and at either disease progression or sustained remission. Every remission and progressive disease sample was obtained while ibrutinib was still being received by the patients.

The time point label, read with the paper, signifies: 12 months on ibrutinib. For TCR beta library preparation, approximately 2 micrograms of genomic DNA were extracted from the cryopreserved PBMCs. Longitudinal blood samples from CLL patients receiving ibrutinib monotherapy were subjected to high-throughput TCR beta sequencing. The patients were enrolled in a single-center, open-label phase 2 trial of ibrutinib monotherapy. Each clonotype received, on average, 10x coverage in deep resolution sequencing performed on a MiSeq, where the target depth lay between 1 in 1 million and 1 in 200,000 T cells. TCR beta libraries were generated with the immunoSEQ hsTCRB Kit. Regarding the original processing steps: ImmunoSEQ Data Assistant and ImmunoSEQ Analyzer were used for data analysis, and V, D and J genes were assigned according to IMGT definitions. Clonality, with values ranging from 0 to 1, was calculated as one minus the normalized Shannon entropy of productive rearrangement frequencies. Only overrepresented clonotypes making up at least 0.05% of each patient's repertoire were included in the public clonotype analysis. More than ten age-matched healthy donor repertoires from immuneACCESS were used as controls for clonality. TCRdb carries this immuneACCESS record with in-frame sequences only. Its versions omit some clonotypes, under half of them owing to an unresolved V gene in the studies checked, with the rest unexplained. V, J and clone size reflect that table, while D and trimming were determined from the DNA. The sample table shows around 200,000 clones, and 79% are seen once. Of the sample, roughly 11% falls within the top ten clones.

According to the germline V gene, CDR1 reads SGHRS and CDR2 reads YFSETQ. Here V drops 3 bases and J drops 2 bases, and the junction holds 7 bases not matched to any gene. From the cysteine up to the phenylalanine, the CDR3 has a length of 17 residues. Solely the CDR3 DNA is kept, with 51 bases framed from the first base. Concerning this clone itself: Its antigen remains undetermined. Base qualities are not recorded, but no much larger clone differs from it by a single base.

What the study reported, not specific to this receptor: Lymph node repertoires were not examined, and the timing of sampling was not matched between patients in sustained remission and those whose disease progressed. An increase in clonality was observed at ibrutinib response, with clonality remaining stable during sustained remission and falling back toward baseline at progression. Public clonotypes were rare and either shrank or stayed stable during treatment, and the rise in clonality at ibrutinib response reflected expansion of private clonotypes. At baseline, clonality was higher than in age-matched healthy donors and showed a strong correlation with circulating CD8+ T-cell counts.

Recombination joined TRBV5-1 with TRBJ2-7; 14 central bases correspond to TRBD2. The sequencing used PBMCs, collected after 12 months of ibrutinib treatment. This TCR was sampled from a human donor with chronic lymphocytic leukemia. The CDR3: CASSSWTSGRRTYEQYF. The DNA sequence is given as TGCGCCAGCAGCTCCTGGACTAGCGGGAGGCGTACCTACGAGCAGTACTTC.